The rows below give T cell receptor beta chains drawn from one sample of a study of T cells in Graves' hyperthyroidism and ophthalmopathy. TCRdb ran MiXCR on the multiplex PCR reads and lists one entry per CDR3 protein. The top ten hold 10% of the sample, which has hundreds of thousands of distinct CDR3 sequences, around 15% seen once. The specimen sequenced was blood. These receptors all come from a woman aged 18-30 years with Graves' hyperthyroidism. Each CDR3 is given with its conserved first and last residue. Each record gives: J gene, V gene, D gene, CDR3 protein. The D gene is left open where the match is weak.

j_call: TRBJ2-5
v_call: TRBV24-1
d_call: TRBD1
cdr3_aa: CATRGTGRGETQYF

j_call: TRBJ2-7
v_call: TRBV19
d_call: TRBD2
cdr3_aa: CASSRLGTSINEQYF

j_call: TRBJ1-1
v_call: TRBV3-1
d_call: TRBD1
cdr3_aa: CASSQTGAGKAFF

j_call: TRBJ2-7
v_call: TRBV7-2
d_call: .
cdr3_aa: CASSLPLDLTKGGYEQYF

j_call: TRBJ1-4
v_call: TRBV27
d_call: .
cdr3_aa: CASSLTTNEKLFF

j_call: TRBJ2-7
v_call: TRBV19
d_call: TRBD2
cdr3_aa: CASSVALAGGPHEQYF

j_call: TRBJ1-3
v_call: TRBV12-3/TRBV12-4
d_call: .
cdr3_aa: CASSPGLFRLGNTIYF

j_call: TRBJ1-2
v_call: TRBV3-1
d_call: .
cdr3_aa: CASSQDQGYYGYTF

j_call: TRBJ2-7
v_call: TRBV3-1
d_call: TRBD1
cdr3_aa: CASQPDRGSYEQYF

j_call: TRBJ2-7
v_call: TRBV5-1
d_call: TRBD2
cdr3_aa: CASSETLTSGELYEQYF

j_call: TRBJ2-1
v_call: TRBV7-2
d_call: TRBD1
cdr3_aa: CASSLLQGAGDNEQFF

j_call: TRBJ2-1
v_call: TRBV28
d_call: TRBD2
cdr3_aa: CASSFGLAGIYNEQFF

j_call: TRBJ2-6
v_call: TRBV2
d_call: .
cdr3_aa: CASSEGRGPGANVLTF

j_call: TRBJ1-4
v_call: TRBV15
d_call: .
cdr3_aa: CATSGEIGEKLFF

j_call: TRBJ2-2
v_call: TRBV2
d_call: .
cdr3_aa: CASSDWAGGELFF

j_call: TRBJ2-1
v_call: TRBV10-3
d_call: TRBD2
cdr3_aa: CAISDPAGVVGEQFF

j_call: TRBJ2-5
v_call: TRBV7-9
d_call: .
cdr3_aa: CASSLLRGDQETQYF

j_call: TRBJ2-5
v_call: TRBV11-1
d_call: .
cdr3_aa: CASSPATQSGYQETQYF

j_call: TRBJ2-5
v_call: TRBV6-1
d_call: .
cdr3_aa: CASSALAYQETQYF

j_call: TRBJ1-2
v_call: TRBV20-1
d_call: .
cdr3_aa: CSASIGRRFNYGYTF

j_call: TRBJ2-1
v_call: TRBV6-2/TRBV6-3
d_call: .
cdr3_aa: CASSWAGGDEQFF

j_call: TRBJ2-3
v_call: TRBV7-2
d_call: TRBD2
cdr3_aa: CASSPTLAGGEVGTDTQYF

j_call: TRBJ2-7
v_call: TRBV6-1
d_call: TRBD1
cdr3_aa: CASQGQEVSYERYF

j_call: TRBJ1-5
v_call: TRBV3-1
d_call: TRBD1
cdr3_aa: CASSQDTRGRSNQPQHF

j_call: TRBJ2-7
v_call: TRBV12-3/TRBV12-4
d_call: TRBD1
cdr3_aa: CASSRQGGAYEQYF

j_call: TRBJ2-5
v_call: TRBV6-1
d_call: .
cdr3_aa: CASSEVLKAAVKETQYF

j_call: TRBJ1-5
v_call: TRBV2
d_call: .
cdr3_aa: CASCGDSNQPQHF

j_call: TRBJ1-1
v_call: TRBV3-1
d_call: TRBD1
cdr3_aa: CASSLGTGGNTEAFF

j_call: TRBJ2-4
v_call: TRBV20-1
d_call: .
cdr3_aa: CSARTEAKNIQYF

j_call: TRBJ2-7
v_call: TRBV10-3
d_call: TRBD2
cdr3_aa: CAISDLAGEADEQYF

j_call: TRBJ2-7
v_call: TRBV18
d_call: .
cdr3_aa: CASSQAGAYEQYF

j_call: TRBJ2-5
v_call: TRBV5-5
d_call: .
cdr3_aa: CASSSVSGYETQYF

j_call: TRBJ2-1
v_call: TRBV24-1
d_call: TRBD2
cdr3_aa: CATSDPGPSGRIDEQFF

j_call: TRBJ2-2
v_call: TRBV4-1
d_call: TRBD1
cdr3_aa: CASSDRDRGFVNTGELFF

j_call: TRBJ2-1
v_call: TRBV10-3
d_call: TRBD2
cdr3_aa: CAISDLAVLAAKPDEQFF

j_call: TRBJ1-4
v_call: TRBV28
d_call: .
cdr3_aa: CASSPYRREWANEKLFF

j_call: TRBJ2-5
v_call: TRBV30
d_call: TRBD1
cdr3_aa: CAWTMGTGGSETQYF